The 29 T cell receptor beta chains reported below all come from one sample, sequenced in a study of T cells in Graves' hyperthyroidism and ophthalmopathy. Researchers took RNA transcripts and amplified the TCR beta CDR3 regions from them. First-round RT-PCR targeting the TCR CDR3 was performed with the HTBI primer set. One entry per CDR3 protein results from TCRdb running MiXCR on the multiplex PCR reads. The sample has hundreds of thousands of distinct CDR3 sequences, about 16% seen once. The sample was blood. These receptors all stem from a woman in her twenties or thirties with Graves' hyperthyroidism.

For this clonotype: A read error may account for a junction end that differs from germline. The chain uses TRBV7-9 and TRBJ1-5; D is undetermined. Germline V CDR1 and CDR2: SEHNR, FQNEAQ (reference sequence). This CDR3 comprises 15 residues. This CDR3 reads CATSRARVSNQPQHF. The CDR3 region has the DNA TGTGCCACCAGCAGAGCTAGGGTGAGCAATCAGCCCCAGCATTTT.

There are a few counts of this clonotype. The chain has TRBV12-3 or TRBV12-4 and TRBJ1-3; 7 nucleotides align to TRBD1. After removal of 8 bases from V and 4 bases from J, the junction contained 8 bases not matched to a gene. CDR3 size: 14 residues. In DNA form, the CDR3 reads TGTGCCAGCCGACAGGGTGAATCGGGAAACACCATATATTTT. Its translation: CASRQGESGNTIYF.

In this sample, this clonotype turned up a few times. The chain has TRBV9 and TRBJ2-3, with TRBD2 matching over 8 bases. Germline CDR1 reads SGDLS; CDR2 reads YYNGEE. V shed 2 bases and J 4 bases; nucleotides not matched to a gene: 6. There are 15 residues in the CDR3. CDR3 region: CASSVGAGEADTQYF. Here the CDR3 DNA reads TGTGCCAGCAGCGTTGGAGCGGGGGAGGCAGATACGCAGTATTTT.

The genes are TRBV29-1 and TRBJ1-2; D is perhaps TRBD1 (6 bases). CDR1 SQVTM and CDR2 ANQGSEA come from the germline V gene. This CDR3 contains 12 residues. The V end lost 1 base, the J end lost 7 bases, and 10 bases lay between the germline ends. The CDR3 sequence: CSVEGQAGGYTF. The CDR3 DNA follows: TGCAGCGTTGAAGGACAGGCCGGTGGCTACACCTTC. Complete variable domain (other parts from reference TRBV29-1 and TRBJ1-2): SAVISQKPSRDICQRGTSLTIQCQVDSQVTMMFWYRQQPGQSLTLIATANQGSEATYESGFVIDKFPISRPNLTFSTLTVSNMSPEDSSIYLCSVEGQAGGYTFGSGTRLTVV.

This clonotype was counted only a few times. The V gene is TRBV6-1, the J gene TRBJ2-5; 13 bases agree with TRBD2. This CDR3 contains 15 residues. Trimming took 6 bases from V and 4 from J; bases not matched to a gene: 5. The germline V gene encodes CDR1 MNHNS and CDR2 SASEGT. The CDR3 loop is CASRWTSGSIETQYF. The CDR3 DNA is TGTGCCAGCAGATGGACTAGCGGGAGTATAGAGACCCAGTACTTC.

The chain is built from TRBV7-9 and TRBJ1-2; perhaps TRBD1 as D (5 bases). The CDR3 has 15 residues. CDR1 is SEHNR, CDR2 FQNEAQ, per germline (reference sequence). Trimming stripped 5 bases from V and 6 bases from J, with 19 bases between. The CDR3 nucleotides are TGTGCCAGCAGCCGGACGTTGCAGGGCTCCCATGGCTACACCTTC. As protein: CASSRTLQGSHGYTF.

This clonotype has a count of ten or more. The chain employs TRBV7-6 and TRBJ2-5, with D possibly being TRBD2 (5 bases). Germline V gene lookup returns CDR1 SGHVS and CDR2 FNYEAQ. V was clipped by 1 base and J by 2 bases, with 11 bases between them. The CDR3 contains 15 residues. As DNA, the CDR3 is TGTGCCAGCAGCTTAGTGGTCGGAGGACAAGAGACCCAGTACTTC. It is translated as CASSLVVGGQETQYF.

This clonotype came up many times. The V and J genes are TRBV28 and TRBJ1-4; the D is unclear. V was pared by 6 bases and J by 8 bases, with 16 bases between. The germline gives CDR1 MDHEN, CDR2 SYDVKM. CDR3 size: 14 residues. The CDR3 DNA is TGTGCCAGCAGCCACGACGAAGTTAGGGAAAAACTGTTTTTT. It translates to CASSHDEVREKLFF. Full variable domain (missing parts from reference TRBV28 and TRBJ1-4): DVKVTQSSRYLVKRTGEKVFLECVQDMDHENMFWYRQDPGLGLRLIYFSYDVKMKEKGDIPEGYSVSREKKERFSLILESASTNQTSMYLCASSHDEVREKLFFGSGTQLSVL.

This clonotype was recorded a few times. V usage is TRBV5-1 and J usage is TRBJ2-1, with 10 bases fitting TRBD1. Germline trimming cut 2 bases from V and 6 bases from J; bases unmatched to any gene: 11. CDR3 length: 17 residues. Germline CDR1 and CDR2: SGHRS and YFSETQ. The CDR3 DNA sequence: TGCGCCAGCAGCTTCGGGGGACAGGGGTCCTCTGGCAATGAGCAGTTCTTC. Translated: CASSFGGQGSSGNEQFF.

There are many counts of this clonotype. V is TRBV20-1 and J is TRBJ2-1, with D tentatively TRBD2 (5 bases). The V gene's germline CDR1 is DFQATT and CDR2 SNEGSKA (reference sequence). This CDR3 has 13 amino acids. CDR3 coding DNA: TGCAGCGCCACATTACAGAGCGGCAATGAGCAGTTCTTC. This gives the protein CSATLQSGNEQFF.

This clonotype was detected ten times or more. The V call is TRBV12-5, the J call TRBJ2-3; 9 nucleotides align to TRBD2. Germline CDR1 LGHNT, CDR2 FRNRAP. With 5 bases clipped from V and 10 bases from J, the junction kept 7 bases outside the gene matches. The CDR3 runs 13 residues. CDR3 sequence: CASGPGGGRAQYF. Written as DNA, the CDR3 is TGTGCTAGTGGTCCGGGAGGCGGGAGGGCGCAGTATTTT.

This clonotype occurred a few times. The genes are TRBV7-9 and TRBJ1-5; tentative D call: TRBD1 (6 bases). Trimming pared 5 bases from V and 3 bases from J, leaving 11 bases between. There are 14 residues in the CDR3. Germline CDR1 is SEHNR and CDR2 is FQNEAQ (reference sequence). The chain's CDR3 is CASSLQGINQPQHF. The CDR3 DNA sequence: TGTGCCAGCAGCCTTCAGGGGATCAATCAGCCCCAGCATTTT.

The chain is built from TRBV7-9 and TRBJ2-7; D gene unclear. Trimming stripped 3 bases from V and 1 base from J, with 13 bases between. This CDR3 has 15 amino acids. Per the germline V gene, CDR1 is SEHNR and CDR2 is FQNEAQ (reference sequence). CDR3 nucleotide sequence: TGTGCCAGCAGCTTCCAGAGAGACGGTTCCTACGAGCAGTACTTC. The encoded protein is CASSFQRDGSYEQYF.

This clonotype was counted between two and nine times. The chain couples TRBV5-1 to TRBJ1-2; 8 positions match TRBD1. There are 14 residues in the CDR3. J lost 7 bases, V lost 0 bases, and 5 bases had no gene match. Germline assignment: CDR1 SGHRS and CDR2 YFSETQ. The CDR3 DNA is TGCGCCAGCAGCTTGGACGGAACAGGGGGTGGCTACACCTTC. It yields the protein CASSLDGTGGGYTF.

This clonotype was observed many times. V gene TRBV29-1 combines with J gene TRBJ2-1; D remains unclear. The V end was cut by 5 bases, the J end by 4 bases, with 6 bases between. Germline V gene sequence: CDR1 SQVTM, CDR2 ANQGSEA. This CDR3 region has 11 residues. The CDR3 region has the DNA TGCAGCGTTCCCCTATACAATGAGCAGTTCTTC. This codes for CSVPLYNEQFF.

J is TRBJ2-3 and V is TRBV29-1; 7 nucleotides match TRBD2. CDR1 SQVTM and CDR2 ANQGSEA come from the germline V gene. The CDR3 is 15 amino acids. J gave up 2 bases and V 5 bases, and 10 bases lay outside the gene matches. DNA for the CDR3: TGCAGCGTTCGGGGGGACCCGACCTACACAGATACGCAGTATTTT. Its protein product is CSVRGDPTYTDTQYF.

The sample holds many counts of this clonotype. This chain links TRBV5-1 with TRBJ1-1, with a weak D call TRBD1 (6 bases). Per germline, CDR1 SGHRS and CDR2 YFSETQ. CDR3 length: 15 amino acids. V was clipped by 0 bases and J by 4 bases, with 13 bases between them. CDR3 loop: CASSLVGRGGTEAFF. The CDR3 DNA sequence: TGCGCCAGCAGCTTGGTCGGCAGGGGAGGCACTGAAGCTTTCTTT.

At least ten counts were recorded for this clonotype. This chain joins TRBV6-5 and TRBJ2-7, with D tentatively TRBD2 (6 bases). Germline CDR1 MNHEY, CDR2 SVGAGI. V was clipped by 4 bases and J by 7 bases, with 14 bases between them. CDR3 length equals 13 residues. The DNA of the CDR3 is TGTGCCAGCAGTTTCGACATCGGGGGAGAGCAGTACTTC. It specifies CASSFDIGGEQYF.

The chain couples TRBV27 to TRBJ2-3, with D perhaps matching TRBD2 (6 bases). The CDR3 spans 14 residues. V gave up 6 bases and J gave up 4 bases, with 14 bases separating them. The V gene's germline CDR1 is MNHEY and CDR2 SMNVEV (reference sequence). This CDR3 reads CASSPWGDPDTQYF. CDR3 sequence (DNA): TGTGCCAGCAGCCCCTGGGGGGACCCAGATACGCAGTATTTT.

The gene calls are TRBV20-1 and TRBJ2-2; D gene uncertain. This CDR3 comprises 15 residues. Germline lookup yields CDR1 DFQATT and CDR2 SNEGSKA (reference sequence). Trimming removed 0 bases from V and 4 bases from J, with 12 bases in between. The CDR3 DNA is TGCAGTGCTAGAGATGGGCAGCTGTCCACCGGGGAGCTGTTTTTT. Translating gives CSARDGQLSTGELFF.

This rearrangement joins TRBV27 to TRBJ2-5, with D possibly being TRBD2 (5 bases). CDR1 and CDR2 from the germline V gene are MNHEY and SMNVEV (reference sequence). The germline V and J ends were trimmed by 4 bases and 7 bases, with 16 bases remaining between them. The CDR3 length is 14 residues. CDR3 sequence reads: CASSSDVGAGTQYF. The DNA for the CDR3 is TGTGCCAGCAGTTCGGACGTGGGTGCGGGGACCCAGTACTTC.

The chain links TRBV6-1 to TRBJ1-5, with unresolved D. The germline CDR1 and CDR2 sequences are MNHNS and SASEGT. Trimming took 8 bases from V and 1 from J, leaving 15 bases between them. This CDR3 is built from 15 residues. CDR3 sequence: CASAQRWGSNQPQHF. CDR3 DNA sequence: TGTGCCAGCGCACAACGGTGGGGAAGCAATCAGCCCCAGCATTTT.

The V gene is TRBV6-1, the J gene TRBJ1-1; D gene ambiguous. V dropped 3 bases and J dropped 8 bases, with 19 bases sitting between them. Germline CDR1 and CDR2: MNHNS and SASEGT. This CDR3 has 15 amino acids. This CDR3 reads CASSESKSTQAEAFF. DNA of the CDR3: TGTGCCAGCAGTGAGTCGAAGTCAACCCAGGCGGAAGCTTTCTTT.

This sequence joins TRBV20-1 and TRBJ1-2; 8 bases map to TRBD1. CDR1 is DFQATT, CDR2 SNEGSKA, per germline (reference sequence). The CDR3 covers 17 residues. Trimming removed 1 base from V and 3 bases from J; junction bases left unmatched: 13. The CDR3 here is CSARVWKTGGDDYGYTF. CDR3 coding DNA: TGCAGTGCTAGAGTGTGGAAAACAGGGGGTGACGACTATGGCTACACCTTC.

The genes are TRBV19 and TRBJ2-1, with 10 bases lining up with TRBD1. This CDR3 has 16 residues. V lost 3 bases, J lost 4 bases, and 6 bases stayed unmatched. CDR1 is LNHDA, CDR2 SQIVND, per germline (reference sequence). CDR3 nucleotides: TGTGCCAGTAGTATGGGACAGGGGCTCCGATACAATGAGCAGTTCTTC. This codes for CASSMGQGLRYNEQFF.

This clonotype was detected only a few times. The CDR3 DNA is TGTGCCAGCAGTTGGACAGGGACAACTAATGAAAAACTGTTTTTT. Translated: CASSWTGTTNEKLFF. The rearrangement joins TRBV6-1 to TRBJ1-4, with 8 bases fitting TRBD1. Trimming at V came to 5 bases and at J to 0 bases, leaving 2 bases not matched to a gene. The CDR3 contains 15 residues. The germline gives CDR1 MNHNS, CDR2 SASEGT.

This clonotype was seen a few times. This rearrangement joins TRBV7-2 to TRBJ2-4; D is tentatively TRBD1 or TRBD2 (6 bases each). This CDR3 contains 17 residues. The germline CDR1 and CDR2 sequences are SGHTA and FQGNSA. Trimming shortened V by 4 bases and J by 0 bases, and 16 bases separated the two germline ends. In DNA, the CDR3 is TGTGCCAGCAGCTGGAGGGACACCCGGCGAGCCAAAAACATTCAGTACTTC. It specifies CASSWRDTRRAKNIQYF.

This clonotype was seen repeatedly, ten times or more. The chain employs TRBV7-2 and TRBJ2-7; 12 bases are a match to TRBD2. The CDR3 runs to 16 residues. The J segment lost 0 bases and the V segment lost 4 bases, leaving 4 bases of the junction unmatched. Germline values: CDR1 SGHTA, CDR2 FQGNSA. The CDR3, as DNA: TGTGCCAGCAGCTACCCGGGACTAGCGGGCTCCTACGAGCAGTACTTC. Translation gives CASSYPGLAGSYEQYF.

The chain is built from TRBV6-2 or TRBV6-3 and TRBJ2-5; D tentatively fits TRBD1 or TRBD2 (7 bases each). This CDR3 has 17 amino acids. Germline V gene lookup returns CDR1 MNHEY and CDR2 SVGEGT. V lost 3 bases to trimming and J lost 2 bases, with 19 bases between them. Here the CDR3 DNA reads TGTGCCAGCAGTTATCCAACTAGCGCAGGGGGGCAAGAGACCCAGTACTTC. It codes for CASSYPTSAGGQETQYF.